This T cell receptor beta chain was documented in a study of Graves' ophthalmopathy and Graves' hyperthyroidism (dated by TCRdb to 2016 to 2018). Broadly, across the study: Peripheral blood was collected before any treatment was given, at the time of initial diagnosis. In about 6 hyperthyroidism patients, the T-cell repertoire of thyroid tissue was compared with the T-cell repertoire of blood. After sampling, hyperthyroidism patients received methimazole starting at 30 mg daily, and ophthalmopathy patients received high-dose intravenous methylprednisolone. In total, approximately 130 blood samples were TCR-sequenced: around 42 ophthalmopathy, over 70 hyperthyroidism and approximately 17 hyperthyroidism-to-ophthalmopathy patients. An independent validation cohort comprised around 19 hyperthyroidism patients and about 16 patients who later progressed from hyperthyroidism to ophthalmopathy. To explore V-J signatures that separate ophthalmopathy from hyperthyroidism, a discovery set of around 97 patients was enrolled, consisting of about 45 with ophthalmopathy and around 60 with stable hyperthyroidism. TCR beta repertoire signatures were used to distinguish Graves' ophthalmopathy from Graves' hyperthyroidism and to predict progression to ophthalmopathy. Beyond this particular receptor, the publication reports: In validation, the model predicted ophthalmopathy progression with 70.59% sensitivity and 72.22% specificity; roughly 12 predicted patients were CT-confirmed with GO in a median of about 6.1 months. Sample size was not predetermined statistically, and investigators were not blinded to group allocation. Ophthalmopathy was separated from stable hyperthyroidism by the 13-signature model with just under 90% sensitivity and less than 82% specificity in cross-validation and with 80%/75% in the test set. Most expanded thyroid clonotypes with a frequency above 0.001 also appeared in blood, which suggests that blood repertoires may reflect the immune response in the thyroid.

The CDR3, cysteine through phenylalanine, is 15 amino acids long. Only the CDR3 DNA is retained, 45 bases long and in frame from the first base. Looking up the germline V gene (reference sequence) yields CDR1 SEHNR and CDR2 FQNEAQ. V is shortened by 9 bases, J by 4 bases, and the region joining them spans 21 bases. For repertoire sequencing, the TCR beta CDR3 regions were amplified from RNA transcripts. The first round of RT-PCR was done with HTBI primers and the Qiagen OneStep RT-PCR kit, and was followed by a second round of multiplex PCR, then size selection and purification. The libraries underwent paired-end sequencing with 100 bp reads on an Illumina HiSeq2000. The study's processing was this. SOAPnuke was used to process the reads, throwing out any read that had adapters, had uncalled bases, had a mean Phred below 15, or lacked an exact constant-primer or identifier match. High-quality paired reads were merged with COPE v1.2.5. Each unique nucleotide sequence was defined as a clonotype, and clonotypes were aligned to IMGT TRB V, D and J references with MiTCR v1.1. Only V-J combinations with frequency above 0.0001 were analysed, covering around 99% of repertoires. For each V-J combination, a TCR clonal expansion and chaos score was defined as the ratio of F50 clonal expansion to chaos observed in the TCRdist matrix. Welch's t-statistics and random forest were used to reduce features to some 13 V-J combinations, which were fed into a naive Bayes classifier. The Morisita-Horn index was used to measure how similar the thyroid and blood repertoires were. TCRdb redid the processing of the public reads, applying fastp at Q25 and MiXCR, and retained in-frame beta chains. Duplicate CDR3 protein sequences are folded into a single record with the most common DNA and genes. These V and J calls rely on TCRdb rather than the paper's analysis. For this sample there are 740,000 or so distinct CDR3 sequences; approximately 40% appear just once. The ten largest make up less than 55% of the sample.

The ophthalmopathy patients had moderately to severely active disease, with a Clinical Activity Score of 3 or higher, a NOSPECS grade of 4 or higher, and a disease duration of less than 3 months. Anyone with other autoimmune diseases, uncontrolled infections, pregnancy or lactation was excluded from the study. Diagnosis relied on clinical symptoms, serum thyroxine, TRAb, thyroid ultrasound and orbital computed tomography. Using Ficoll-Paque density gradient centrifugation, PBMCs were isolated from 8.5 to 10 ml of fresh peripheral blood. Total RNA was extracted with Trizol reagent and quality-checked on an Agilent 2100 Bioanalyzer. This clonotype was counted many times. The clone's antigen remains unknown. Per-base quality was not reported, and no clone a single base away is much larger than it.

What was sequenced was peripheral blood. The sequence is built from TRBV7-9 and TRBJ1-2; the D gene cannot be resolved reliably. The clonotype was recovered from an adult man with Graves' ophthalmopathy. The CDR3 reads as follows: CASTMSEFGFYGYTF. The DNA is TGTGCCAGTACGATGTCTGAGTTCGGTTTCTATGGCTACACCTTC.